This T cell receptor (beta chain) is drawn from a study of Tregs in tolerant kidney transplant recipients. Generated by immunoSEQ multiplex PCR, the TCRdb table keeps only in-frame clones and is missing some. The table has about 240,000 clones, about 80% seen once. Turning to this clone: Antigen: not known.

General study points: This study did not directly address biological reproducibility. Tregs expanded with activated donor B cells seemed most donor-specific.

Unstimulated regulatory T cells (CD4+CD25+CD127-), CD4+CD25- non-regulatory cells, CD4 and CD8 cells were FACS-sorted from thawed PBMCs. Sequencing was done on a sample of CD4+ T cells from blood. The source of this sequence is a human donor in good health.

The CDR3 here is CASSMKREGPGEQYF. CDR3 DNA sequence: TGTGCCAGTAGTATGAAGCGGGAGGGCCCGGGAGAGCAGTACTTC. The chain employs TRBV19 and TRBJ2-7; 10 nucleotides match TRBD2. Germline CDR1 is LNHDA and CDR2 is SQIVND (reference sequence). Germline trimming cut 3 bases from V and 7 bases from J; bases unmatched to any gene: 9. This CDR3 region has 15 residues.